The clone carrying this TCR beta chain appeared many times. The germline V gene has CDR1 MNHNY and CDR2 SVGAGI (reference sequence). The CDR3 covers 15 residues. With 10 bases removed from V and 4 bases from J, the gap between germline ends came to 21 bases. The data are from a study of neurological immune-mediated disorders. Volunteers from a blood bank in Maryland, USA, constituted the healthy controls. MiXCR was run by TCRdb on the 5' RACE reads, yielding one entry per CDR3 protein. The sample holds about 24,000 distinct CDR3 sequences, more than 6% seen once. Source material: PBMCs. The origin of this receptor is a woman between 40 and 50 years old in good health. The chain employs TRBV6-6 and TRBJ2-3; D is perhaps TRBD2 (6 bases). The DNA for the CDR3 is TGTGCCACGGGCCGGGGGATCGTTGTCGCAGATACGCAGTATTTT. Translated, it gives CATGRGIVVADTQYF.